Sequencing of this T cell receptor (beta chain) was carried out in a study of blood T cells in healthy people across ages. Study-level results: Long-lived donors had more naive CD4+ cells and higher diversity than aged donors. The donors' CMV status was not determined, possibly confounding changes in expanded clonotypes.

Remarks on this clonotype: Its cognate antigen is unknown.

The germline V and J ends were trimmed by 7 bases and 3 bases, with 14 bases remaining between them. Germline CDR1 and CDR2: KGHDR and SFDVKD. The CDR3 loop spans 14 amino acids. Then a second PCR, running about 6 to 12 cycles, was carried out with a sample-barcoded 5' primer and a J-beta primer mix. TCRdb used MiXCR to reprocess the 5' RACE reads, holding one entry per CDR3 protein. The sample has some 1.8 million distinct CDR3 sequences, 39% seen once. The sequencing sample was made of blood. This receptor was taken from a human donor in good health. The chain couples TRBV24-1 to TRBJ1-2, with D possibly TRBD1 on 5 matching bases. The CDR3 loop reads CATRGEENDYGYTF. The CDR3, as DNA: TGTGCCACCAGGGGGGAAGAGAACGACTATGGCTACACCTTC.